This TCR beta chain was profiled in a study of T cells after yellow fever vaccination. Germline CDR1 and CDR2: WNHNN and SYGVQD (reference sequence). The V gene end was trimmed by 5 bases and the J gene end by 5 bases; junction bases not matched to a gene: 8. The CDR3 spans 16 residues. TCRdb re-analysed the 5' RACE reads in MiXCR, keeping a single row per CDR3 protein. The sample includes some 390,000 distinct CDR3 sequences, under 20% of them seen just once. The source of this sequence is a man younger than 30 who received the YFV17D yellow fever vaccine. Material: PBMCs, obtained before the yellow fever booster vaccination. The rearrangement joins TRBV10-1 to TRBJ2-5, with 13 bases lining up with TRBD2. DNA for the CDR3: TGCGCCAGCAGTTCTGGGACTAGCGGGGACGATGAGACCCAGTACTTC. Its translation: CASSSGTSGDDETQYF.